Each of the 4 T cell receptor beta chains below was sequenced from the same sample in a study of blood T cell repertoires in COVID-19 (dated by TCRdb to 2020 to 2021). Libraries were built with the immunoSEQ multiplex PCR assay. Held by TCRdb, this immuneACCESS table contains in-frame sequences only and omits some clones. Under half of the omission traces to an unresolved V gene where checked; the cause of the rest is unknown. This sample is represented by around 150,000 clones; over 80% of them were singletons. The leading ten clones occupy 6.2% of the sample. Sequencing used PBMCs or T cells enriched from blood (not recorded which). The receptors originated from a woman aged 40 to 49 who had recovered from COVID-19.

V usage is TRBV4-1 and J usage is TRBJ1-5; 7 positions match TRBD1. The CDR3 contains 15 residues. The J segment lost 11 bases and the V segment lost 0 bases, leaving 10 bases of the junction unmatched. In germline, CDR1 is MGHRA, CDR2 YSYEKL. CDR3 DNA: TGCGCCAGCAGCCAAGAGACGGGACAGAGATTGTCCCAGCATTTT. The encoded protein is CASSQETGQRLSQHF.

This chain joins TRBV7-8 and TRBJ1-1, with D maybe TRBD1 (6 bases). V was shortened by 1 base and J by 0 bases, with 9 bases between the two germline ends. CDR3 length: 15 amino acids. Germline V gene data show CDR1 as SGHVS and CDR2 as FQNEAQ. DNA for the CDR3: TGTGCCAGCAGCTTAGATACAGGGATGAACACTGAAGCTTTCTTT. Protein sequence: CASSLDTGMNTEAFF.

This chain uses TRBV9 with TRBJ2-2; D is unresolved. The CDR3 is 15 residues long. With 0 bases removed from V and 2 bases from J, the gap between germline ends came to 8 bases. Germline CDR1 SGDLS, CDR2 YYNGEE. CDR3 sequence (DNA): TGTGCCAGCAGCGTAGAGCCAGGAAACACCGGGGAGCTGTTTTTT. Amino acid sequence: CASSVEPGNTGELFF.

The rearrangement links TRBV18 to TRBJ2-3; 10 bases fit TRBD2. V lost 2 bases and J lost 7; bases outside the gene matches: 6. Germline V gives CDR1 KGHSH, CDR2 LQKENI. This CDR3 is built from 15 residues. CDR3 sequence reads: CASSPASGRENTQYF. The CDR3 DNA reads as TGTGCCAGCTCACCAGCTAGCGGGAGAGAGAATACGCAGTATTTT.